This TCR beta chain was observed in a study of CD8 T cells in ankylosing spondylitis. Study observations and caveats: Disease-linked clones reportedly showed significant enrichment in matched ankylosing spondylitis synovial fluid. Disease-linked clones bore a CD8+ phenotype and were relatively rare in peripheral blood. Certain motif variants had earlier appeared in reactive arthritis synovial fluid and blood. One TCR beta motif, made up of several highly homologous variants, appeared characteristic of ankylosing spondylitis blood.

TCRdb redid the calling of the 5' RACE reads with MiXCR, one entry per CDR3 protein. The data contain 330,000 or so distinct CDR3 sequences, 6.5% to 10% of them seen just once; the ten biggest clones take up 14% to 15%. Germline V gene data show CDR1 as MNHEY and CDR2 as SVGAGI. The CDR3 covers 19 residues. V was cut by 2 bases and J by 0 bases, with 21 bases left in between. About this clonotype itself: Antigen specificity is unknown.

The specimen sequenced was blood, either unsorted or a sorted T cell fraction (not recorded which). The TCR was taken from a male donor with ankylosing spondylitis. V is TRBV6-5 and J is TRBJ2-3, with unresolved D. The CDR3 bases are TGTGCCAGCAGTTACGGGGTTGGGCCCAGCGTGTCTAGCACAGATACGCAGTATTTT. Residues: CASSYGVGPSVSSTDTQYF.